This entry is about one T cell receptor (beta chain). Its antigen is still unknown. TCRdb redid the calling of the reads with MiXCR, one entry per CDR3 protein. The table includes some 800,000 distinct CDR3 sequences, almost 30% detected once. The data originate from a study of T cell repertoires in cytomegalovirus infection. Study-level background: Selected CMV epitopes included recently identified HLA-C-restricted ones as well as well-studied HLA-B-restricted ones. It was the public TCR beta signatures that indicated both CMV infection and matching HLA type.

The germline V gene has CDR1 MNHEY and CDR2 SMNVEV (reference sequence). The CDR3 is 14 amino acids. Trimming took off 2 bases at V and 8 bases at J, with 12 bases between the two ends. Overall study findings and caveats: The cumulative frequency of public TCR beta families distinguished individuals who carried CMV together with the relevant HLA. Clonotypes of TCR beta that were HLA-C-restricted and CMV-specific dominated the ex vivo response.

The chain combines TRBV27 with TRBJ1-4; D is possibly TRBD1 (5 bases). The sample in question was cultured CD8+ T cells from PBMCs, obtained from culture after CMV antigen stimulation. The sequence was obtained from a human donor in good health (CMV status not recorded). Some clones in this sample may be carry-over from other donors' samples. For the CDR3, the DNA is TGTGCCAGCAGTTTAGACAGCCCGGGGGAAAAACTGTTTTTT. Amino acid sequence: CASSLDSPGEKLFF.